This T cell receptor beta chain was obtained from a study of Ad26.COV2.S vaccination and SARS-CoV-2 variants (dated by TCRdb to the early 2020s). As for the study more broadly: TCRbeta repertoire sequencing served as the tool for gauging how specific and how broad the SARS-CoV-2-reactive T cell receptors were following Ad26.COV2.S vaccination. The TCR-sequenced set comprised roughly 30 samples: about 19 Ad26.COV2.S vaccine recipients, 5 placebo recipients and 8 SARS-CoV-2 convalescent individuals.

The study at large found these results: After vaccination, spike-specific CD8+ and CD4+ T cell responses were reported to show substantial breadth. It was noted by the authors that total T cell responses may have been underestimated by the TCR breadth and depth analyses. Vaccine and placebo recipients had similar non-spike TCR breadth, a finding consistent with the vaccine containing only spike. Ad26.COV2.S recipients had higher spike-specific TCR breadth than placebo recipients (P = 0.0014).

The immunoSEQ Assay was the method used to sequence TCRbeta CDR3 regions. After extraction, genomic DNA underwent amplification by bias-controlled multiplex PCR, followed by high-throughput sequencing. The published analysis was carried out like this. To quantify the absolute abundance of each unique TCRbeta CDR3 region, sequences were collapsed and filtered. Usable DNA was measured by amplifying reference genes present in all nucleated cells, and TCRbeta template counts were normalized to that usable DNA to estimate T cell fraction. Repertoire TCRs were annotated as SARS-CoV-2-specific by exact matching of V gene, CDR3 amino acid sequence and J gene to a known reactive TCR set. The reference SARS-CoV-2 TCR set was derived from MIRA and filtered for enrichment in COVID-19-positive ImmuneCODE repertoires, a step that removed public or cross-reactive TCRs. Based on the MIRA antigens, annotated TCRs were further analysed at the level of specific ORF or position within ORF. Breadth was defined as annotated unique rearrangements over total unique productive rearrangements; depth was the summed frequency of those rearrangements. TCR breadth was compared between groups using two-sided Wilcoxon rank-sum tests. The clones in this table, taken by TCRdb from immuneACCESS, are in-frame only. Not every clone is retained; where verified, under half of the shortfall comes from an unresolved V gene, and the cause of the rest is unknown. V and J calls and clone size come straight from that table; D and trimming were deduced from the DNA. The sample table shows 300,000 to 400,000 clones, and 90% to 95% are seen once. The ten largest account for 3.5% to 4.5% of the sample.

Concerning this clone: Its antigen is currently not known. No per-base quality is available; no much larger clone lies one base away.

The time point label on this specimen signifies: individuals recovered from natural SARS-CoV-2 infection. Measured from the cysteine to the phenylalanine, the CDR3 is 13 residues long. The kept DNA is CDR3 alone, 39 bases in frame from the first base. The germline V gene encodes CDR1 SEHNR and CDR2 FQNEAQ (reference sequence). Trimming costs V 2 bases and J 4 bases, and their ends lie 8 bases apart. The chain joins TRBV7-9 to TRBJ1-1; confidence is insufficient to name the D gene. This specimen consisted of peripheral blood, obtained after recovery from COVID-19. The clonotype comes from a human donor who had recovered from COVID-19. The DNA reads TGTGCCAGCAGCTTATCGCTGGGCACTGAAGCTTTCTTT. Translated, it gives CASSLSLGTEAFF.